What follows are 25 T cell receptor beta chains derived from one specimen sequenced in a study of CD8 T cells in Susac syndrome. When the RNA was reverse transcribed, random hexamers were used with an input of about 0.5 to 1 ug. Each CDR3 protein is one row after TCRdb ran MiXCR on the immunoSEQ multiplex PCR reads. The table has about 50,000 distinct CDR3 sequences, 93% seen once. The sequenced sample was CD8+ T cells from PBMCs. These receptors came from a human donor with multiple sclerosis.

The chain carries TRBV14 and TRBJ1-1; D remains ambiguous. The CDR3 loop spans 13 amino acids. Germline CDR1 reads SGHDN; CDR2 reads FVKESK. V shed 6 bases and J shed 3 bases, with 11 bases lying between them. The CDR3 spells CASRSLGHTEAFF. As DNA, the CDR3 is TGTGCCAGCAGATCACTTGGGCACACTGAAGCTTTCTTT.

This clonotype was recorded once. J is TRBJ1-5 and V is TRBV28; no clear D gene. The CDR3 is made up of 19 amino acids. Germline lookup yields CDR1 MDHEN and CDR2 SYDVKM. With 1 base removed from V and 6 bases from J, the gap between germline ends came to 25 bases. The CDR3 DNA sequence: TGTGCCAGCAGTTTATTGGGTACGCCTTGGGGAAGAGGAGGTCAGCCCCAGCATTTT. Protein sequence: CASSLLGTPWGRGGQPQHF.

The CDR3 sequence: CAISESVENPMADTEAFF. The CDR3 region has the DNA TGTGCCATCAGTGAGTCGGTGGAGAACCCCATGGCGGACACTGAAGCTTTCTTT. The chain combines TRBV10-3 with TRBJ1-1; D remains ambiguous. The CDR3 loop spans 18 amino acids. V dropped 0 bases and J dropped 3 bases, with 20 bases sitting between them. CDR1 and CDR2 (germline): ENHRY, SYGVKD.

The chain couples TRBV10-3 to TRBJ2-7, with 7 bases lining up with TRBD1. Germline lookup yields CDR1 ENHRY and CDR2 SYGVKD. CDR3 length: 13 residues. Losses at the gene ends were 6 bases for V and 5 bases for J; bases not matched to a gene: 7. The CDR3 loop is CAISTDRAHEQYF. DNA of the CDR3: TGTGCCATCAGCACCGACAGGGCCCACGAGCAGTACTTC.

V and J are TRBV29-1 and TRBJ2-2; no firm D call. Per the germline V gene, CDR1 is SQVTM and CDR2 is ANQGSEA. CDR3 length: 12 amino acids. Trimming took 4 bases from V and 1 from J, leaving 4 bases between them. The CDR3, as DNA: TGCAGCGTTGTTCTGAACACCGGGGAGCTGTTTTTT. Translated, it gives CSVVLNTGELFF.

This clonotype came up a few times. The chain employs TRBV4-1 and TRBJ1-2; D is undetermined. Germline CDR1 reads MGHRA; CDR2 reads YSYEKL. The CDR3 is 15 residues long. V lost 0 bases to trimming and J lost 0 bases, with 8 bases between them. For the CDR3, the DNA is TGCGCCAGCAGCCAAGAACACAGTTCTAACTATGGCTACACCTTC. It yields the protein CASSQEHSSNYGYTF.

V and J are TRBV29-1 and TRBJ1-3; no firm D call. The CDR3 runs to 16 residues. Per germline, CDR1 SQVTM and CDR2 ANQGSEA. Trimming stripped 4 bases from V and 1 base from J, with 17 bases between. For the CDR3, the DNA is TGCAGCGTTGTCCACTTTACATCCACTTCTGGAAACACCATATATTTT. This encodes CSVVHFTSTSGNTIYF. Combining the CDR3 with reference TRBV29-1 and TRBJ1-3 gives the whole variable domain SAVISQKPSRDICQRGTSLTIQCQVDSQVTMMFWYRQQPGQSLTLIATANQGSEATYESGFVIDKFPISRPNLTFSTLTVSNMSPEDSSIYLCSVVHFTSTSGNTIYFGEGSWLTVV.

The chain couples TRBV12-3 or TRBV12-4 to TRBJ2-3, with TRBD2 matching 8 bases. Germline trimming cut 6 bases from V and 1 base from J; bases unmatched to any gene: 6. The length of the CDR3 is 15 residues. CDR3 protein: CASSPDGGGTDTQYF. The CDR3 coding sequence is TGTGCCAGCAGCCCTGACGGGGGGGGCACAGATACGCAGTATTTT.

V and J are TRBV6-5 and TRBJ2-2; 7 bases line up with TRBD1. V shed 0 bases, J shed 6 bases, and the junction held 7 bases outside the gene matches. CDR3 length: 16 residues. Germline CDR1 MNHEY, CDR2 SVGAGI. The DNA for the CDR3 is TGTGCCAGCAGTTACTCGACAGGGCATAGAGCCGGGGAGCTGTTTTTT. Its protein is CASSYSTGHRAGELFF.

The genes are TRBV2 and TRBJ2-7; 7 bases line up with TRBD1. After removal of 1 base from V and 6 bases from J, the junction contained 6 bases not matched to a gene. Per germline, CDR1 SNHLY and CDR2 FYNNEI. The CDR3 is made up of 14 amino acids. The CDR3 DNA follows: TGTGCCAGCAGTGAAGGACAGGGTAGGTCCGAGCAGTACTTC. Translation: CASSEGQGRSEQYF.

The chain is built from TRBV4-1 and TRBJ1-2, with unresolved D. Germline V CDR1 and CDR2: MGHRA, YSYEKL. The CDR3 runs 13 residues. The V and J ends lost 0 bases and 10 bases respectively, with 12 bases between them. CDR3 coding DNA: TGCGCCAGCAGCCAAGAATCCCAGGCCCTCTACACCTTC. Protein: CASSQESQALYTF.

This chain connects TRBV20-1 to TRBJ2-7, with 7 bases aligning to TRBD1. In germline, CDR1 is DFQATT, CDR2 SNEGSKA (reference sequence). With 7 bases clipped from V and 6 bases from J, the junction kept 6 bases outside the gene matches. The CDR3 has 11 residues. CDR3 loop: CSVETGTEQYF. The CDR3 region has the DNA TGCAGTGTCGAGACAGGGACCGAGCAGTACTTC.

This chain uses TRBV3-1 with TRBJ2-7; D might be TRBD1 (6 bases). Trimming cost V 0 bases and J 5 bases, with 14 bases left between them. The germline V gene encodes CDR1 LGHDT and CDR2 YNNKEL (reference sequence). The CDR3 is made up of 15 amino acids. CDR3: CASSQDTRGKHEQYF. As DNA, the CDR3 is TGTGCCAGCAGCCAAGATACCAGGGGTAAGCACGAGCAGTACTTC.

The chain combines TRBV5-1 with TRBJ1-1; tentatively, D is TRBD1 (6 bases). Trimming removed 10 bases from V and 0 bases from J, with 31 bases in between. Germline CDR1 reads SGHRS; CDR2 reads YFSETQ. The CDR3 contains 19 residues. In DNA form, the CDR3 reads TGCGCCTCAAGGGACACAGGCGGTATATTTTCTTACGTGAACACTGAAGCTTTCTTT. It yields the protein CASRDTGGIFSYVNTEAFF.

V and J are TRBV15 and TRBJ2-1; 9 nucleotides match TRBD1. The trim removed 2 bases at V and 10 bases at J, leaving 12 bases unmatched. In germline, CDR1 is LNHNV, CDR2 YYDKDF (reference sequence). The length of the CDR3 is 16 residues. CDR3 sequence reads: CATSRSRDRALEEQFF. Here the CDR3 DNA reads TGTGCCACCAGCAGATCACGGGACAGGGCGTTGGAAGAGCAGTTCTTC.

This chain uses TRBV3-1 with TRBJ2-2, with 8 nucleotides matching TRBD1. This CDR3 contains 17 residues. The ends lost 3 bases at V and 0 bases at J; junction bases unmatched: 6. Germline V gives CDR1 LGHDT, CDR2 YNNKEL (reference sequence). The CDR3 bases are TGTGCCAGCAGCCAGCGCGGACAGGGAACGAACACCGGGGAGCTGTTTTTT. Residues: CASSQRGQGTNTGELFF. The complete variable domain, with remaining parts taken from reference TRBV3-1 and TRBJ2-2, reads DTAVSQTPKYLVTQMGNDKSIKCEQNLGHDTMYWYKQDSKKFLKIMFSYNNKELIINETVPNRFSPKSPDKAHLNLHINSLELGDSAVYFCASSQRGQGTNTGELFFGEGSRLTVL.

V is TRBV3-1 and J is TRBJ2-6; 14 positions match TRBD2. The CDR3 runs to 19 residues. Germline V gives CDR1 LGHDT, CDR2 YNNKEL (reference sequence). The V and J ends lost 4 bases and 0 bases, in that order; junction bases with no gene match: 5. The CDR3 sequence: CASSRGLAGGYSGANVLTF. CDR3 nucleotides: TGTGCCAGCAGCCGAGGACTAGCGGGGGGATACTCTGGGGCCAACGTCCTGACTTTC.

The chain joins TRBV6-4 to TRBJ2-3; TRBD2 aligns across 8 bases. V shed 4 bases and J 0 bases; nucleotides not matched to a gene: 9. The CDR3 contains 17 residues. The germline V gene has CDR1 MRHNA and CDR2 SNTAGT. CDR3 DNA sequence: TGTGCCAGCAGTGGAAACACGGGGGGGGATAGCACAGATACGCAGTATTTT. The encoded protein is CASSGNTGGDSTDTQYF.

The chain recombines TRBV20-1 with TRBJ1-5; 12 bases fit TRBD1. From germline, CDR1 is DFQATT and CDR2 SNEGSKA (reference sequence). V lost 5 bases, J lost 6 bases, and 5 bases stayed unmatched. There are 14 residues in the CDR3. The CDR3 loop is CSAGGTGGIQPQHF. CDR3 coding DNA: TGCAGTGCTGGCGGGACAGGGGGCATTCAGCCCCAGCATTTT.

The chain has TRBV9 and TRBJ2-6; D not resolved. This CDR3 has 16 residues. V was clipped by 6 bases and J by 1 base, with 14 bases between them. The germline V gene has CDR1 SGDLS and CDR2 YYNGEE. Here the CDR3 DNA reads TGTGCCAGCACCCCGTCGTATTCTTCTGGGGCCAACGTCCTGACTTTC. It specifies CASTPSYSSGANVLTF.

The J gene is TRBJ2-1, the V gene TRBV29-1, with 9 bases lining up with TRBD2. The V gene end was trimmed by 4 bases and the J gene end by 6 bases; junction bases not matched to a gene: 7. This CDR3 has 14 amino acids. Germline V gene data show CDR1 as SQVTM and CDR2 as ANQGSEA. CDR3 loop: CSVGGLAGSNEQFF. The CDR3 DNA reads TGCAGCGTTGGGGGGCTAGCGGGGAGCAATGAGCAGTTCTTC.

V gene TRBV6-5 combines with J gene TRBJ2-7, with no clear D. V lost 0 bases and J 5 bases, leaving 8 bases between the germline ends. This CDR3 comprises 13 residues. From germline, CDR1 is MNHEY and CDR2 SVGAGI. CDR3 region: CASSYSGVDEQYF. In DNA form, the CDR3 reads TGTGCCAGCAGTTACTCGGGTGTCGACGAGCAGTACTTC.

V and J are TRBV28 and TRBJ2-3, with no clear D. Trimming stripped 5 bases from V and 4 bases from J, with 16 bases between. CDR3 length: 15 residues. CDR1 and CDR2 (germline): MDHEN, SYDVKM. CDR3 region: CASSPRVWFADTQYF. Written as DNA, the CDR3 is TGTGCCAGCAGTCCTAGGGTTTGGTTCGCAGATACGCAGTATTTT.

V is TRBV7-9 and J is TRBJ2-7; 8 bases match TRBD1. Germline V gives CDR1 SEHNR, CDR2 FQNEAQ (reference sequence). This CDR3 is built from 14 residues. V gave up 4 bases and J gave up 6 bases; unmatched junction bases: 8. The CDR3: CASSSGQDRGEQYF. The CDR3 DNA is TGTGCCAGCAGCTCGGGACAGGATCGCGGCGAGCAGTACTTC.

The rearrangement uses TRBV6-5 and TRBJ1-4, with 9 bases lining up with TRBD1. The CDR3 loop spans 16 amino acids. From germline, CDR1 is MNHEY and CDR2 SVGAGI. Trimming took 4 bases from V and 4 from J; bases not matched to a gene: 7. The CDR3 DNA is TGTGCCAGCAGTTTCTCCCCGGACAGGGGTAATGAAAAACTGTTTTTT. Its protein is CASSFSPDRGNEKLFF.